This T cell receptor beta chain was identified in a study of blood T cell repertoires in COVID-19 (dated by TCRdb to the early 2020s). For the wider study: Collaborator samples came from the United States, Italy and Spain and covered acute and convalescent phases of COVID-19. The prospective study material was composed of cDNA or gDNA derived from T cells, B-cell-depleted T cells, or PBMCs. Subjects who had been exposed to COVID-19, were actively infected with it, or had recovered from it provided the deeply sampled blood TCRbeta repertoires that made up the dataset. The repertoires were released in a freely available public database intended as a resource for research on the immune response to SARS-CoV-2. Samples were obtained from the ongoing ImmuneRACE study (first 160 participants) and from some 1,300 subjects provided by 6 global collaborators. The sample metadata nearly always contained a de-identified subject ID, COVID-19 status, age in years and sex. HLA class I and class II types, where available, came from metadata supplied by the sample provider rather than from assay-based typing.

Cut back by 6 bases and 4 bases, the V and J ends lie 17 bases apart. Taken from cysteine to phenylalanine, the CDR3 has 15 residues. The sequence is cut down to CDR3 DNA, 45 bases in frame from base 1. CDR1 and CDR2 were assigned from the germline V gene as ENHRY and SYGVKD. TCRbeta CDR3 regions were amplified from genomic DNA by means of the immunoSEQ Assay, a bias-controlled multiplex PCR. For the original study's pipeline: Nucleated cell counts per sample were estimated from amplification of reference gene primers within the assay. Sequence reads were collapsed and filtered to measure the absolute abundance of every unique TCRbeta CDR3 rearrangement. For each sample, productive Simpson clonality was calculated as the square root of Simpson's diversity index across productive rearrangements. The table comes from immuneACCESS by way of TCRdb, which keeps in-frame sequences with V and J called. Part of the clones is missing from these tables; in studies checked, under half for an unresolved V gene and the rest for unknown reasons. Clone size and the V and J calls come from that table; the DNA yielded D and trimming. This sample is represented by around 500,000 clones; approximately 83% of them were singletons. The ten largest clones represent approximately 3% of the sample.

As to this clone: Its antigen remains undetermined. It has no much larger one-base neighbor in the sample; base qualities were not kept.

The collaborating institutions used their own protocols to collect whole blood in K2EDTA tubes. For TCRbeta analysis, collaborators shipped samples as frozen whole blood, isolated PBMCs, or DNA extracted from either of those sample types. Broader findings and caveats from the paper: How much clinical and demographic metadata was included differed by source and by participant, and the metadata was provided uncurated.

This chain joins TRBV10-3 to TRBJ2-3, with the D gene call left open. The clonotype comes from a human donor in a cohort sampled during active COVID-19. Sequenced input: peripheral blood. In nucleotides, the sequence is TGTGCCATCAGAGAAGGCCCTTTTGGGCCAGATACGCAGTATTTT. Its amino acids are CAIREGPFGPDTQYF.